Each of the 20 T cell receptor beta chains below was sequenced from the same sample in a study of T cells in Graves' hyperthyroidism and ophthalmopathy. RNA transcripts yielded amplified TCR beta CDR3 regions. TCR CDR3 underwent first-round RT-PCR with the HTBI primer set. TCRdb re-analysed the multiplex PCR reads in MiXCR, keeping a single row per CDR3 protein. The sample comprises approximately 700,000 distinct CDR3 sequences, roughly 46% of which are singletons, and approximately 6.8% rests with the top ten. Sequenced material: peripheral blood or thyroid tissue (not recorded which). These receptors originate from an adult man with Graves' disease, either hyperthyroidism or ophthalmopathy (not recorded which).

This clonotype was seen once. The chain links TRBV7-8 to TRBJ2-5; D is unresolved. Per germline, CDR1 SGHVS and CDR2 FQNEAQ. Trimming took off 7 bases at V and 0 bases at J, with 12 bases between the two ends. There are 14 residues in the CDR3. The CDR3 loop is CASNPAMYQETQYF. In nucleotides, the CDR3 is TGTGCCAGCAACCCAGCCATGTACCAAGAGACCCAGTACTTC.

Points on this clonotype: One end of the junction does not line up with germline, which may come from a read error. This chain links TRBV10-2 with TRBJ2-7; 8 bases are shared with TRBD1. The CDR3 length is 13 residues. CDR1 WSHSY and CDR2 SAAADI come from the germline V gene. CDR3 sequence (DNA): TGTGCCAGCGCAAGGACAGGGAACTACGAGCAGTACTTC. It encodes CASARTGNYEQYF.

This clonotype turned up a few times. V is TRBV9 and J is TRBJ2-7; 7 nucleotides agree with TRBD2. Germline V CDR1 and CDR2: SGDLS, YYNGEE. V trimming: 4 bases; J trimming: 4 bases; junction bases outside the gene matches: 14. This CDR3 spans 16 amino acids. The CDR3 DNA reads TGTGCCAGCAGCCGCGGGGGAGTGGGGGGGAGGTACGAGCAGTACTTC. Translated, it gives CASSRGGVGGRYEQYF.

About this clonotype itself: A read error may explain this, as a much larger clone is one base away. V is TRBV10-3 and J is TRBJ2-5, with TRBD1 matching over 12 bases. V trimming: 8 bases; J trimming: 4 bases; junction bases outside the gene matches: 5. Germline loops: CDR1 ENHRY, CDR2 SYGVKD. The CDR3 has 14 amino acids. CDR3 in DNA: TGTGCCATCGGGACAGGGGGCCCTCGAGAGACCCAGTACTTC. Translation: CAIGTGGPRETQYF.

This clonotype was seen ten or more times. The chain joins TRBV2 to TRBJ2-7; D is uncertain. V shed 7 bases and J shed 2 bases, with 12 bases lying between them. The CDR3 is 13 residues long. CDR1 is SNHLY, CDR2 FYNNEI, per germline. CDR3 sequence: CASKRRFTYEQYF. CDR3 sequence (DNA): TGTGCCAGCAAACGCAGGTTCACCTACGAGCAGTACTTC.

The chain recombines TRBV5-7 with TRBJ1-5; 10 bases are shared with TRBD1. TRBV5-7 is flagged as an ORF with uncertain function. CDR3 length: 19 residues. The J segment lost 4 bases and the V segment lost 5 bases, leaving 18 bases of the junction unmatched. The DNA for the CDR3 is TGTGCCAGCAGGGTCGACAGGGGGCTAATCTTTAAGAAAAATCAGCCCCAGCATTTT. Its translation: CASRVDRGLIFKKNQPQHF.

This clonotype was counted a single time. This rearrangement joins TRBV19 to TRBJ2-3, with D unclear. Germline V lookup: CDR1 LNHDA, CDR2 SQIVND (reference sequence). The V end lost 4 bases, the J end lost 6 bases, and 5 bases lay between the germline ends. This CDR3 region has 11 residues. CDR3 residues: CASSSIDTQYF. CDR3 bases: TGTGCCAGTAGTAGTATTGATACGCAGTATTTT.

The V call is TRBV9, the J call TRBJ1-2; D is unclear. V lost 5 bases, J lost 2 bases, and 7 bases lay in between. The germline CDR1 and CDR2 sequences are SGDLS and YYNGEE. The CDR3 is 12 residues long. CDR3 DNA sequence: TGTGCCAGCAGACAAGACAACTATGGCTACACCTTC. Protein: CASRQDNYGYTF. Full variable domain (missing parts from reference TRBV9 and TRBJ1-2): DSGVTQTPKHLITATGQRVTLRCSPRSGDLSVYWYQQSLDQGLQFLIQYYNGEERAKGNILERFSAQQFPDLHSELNLSSLELGDSALYFCASRQDNYGYTFGSGTRLTVV.

As to this clonotype: This sequence may be a read error, since a much larger clone differs from it by one base. This rearrangement joins TRBV10-3 to TRBJ2-7; TRBD2 is a possible D gene (6 bases). The CDR3 is 14 residues long. CDR1 and CDR2 from the germline V gene are ENHRY and SYGVKD. The DNA of the CDR3 is TGTGCCAGCAGTGGGGATAGCGGATCCTACGAGCAGTACTTC. Translating gives CASSGDSGSYEQYF.

The J gene is TRBJ1-2, the V gene TRBV7-2; 10 bases match TRBD1. The CDR3 is made up of 15 amino acids. Unmatched junction bases numbered 9, after V lost 5 bases and J lost 6 bases. Germline V gene lookup returns CDR1 SGHTA and CDR2 FQGNSA. The CDR3 protein is CASSPGSGTGDGYTF. The CDR3 DNA reads TGTGCCAGCAGCCCTGGATCCGGGACAGGGGATGGCTACACCTTC. Filled out from reference TRBV7-2 and TRBJ1-2, the complete variable domain reads GAGVSQSPSNKVTEKGKDVELRCDPISGHTALYWYRQSLGQGLEFLIYFQGNSAPDKSGLPSDRFSAERTGGSVSTLTIQRTQQEDSAVYLCASSPGSGTGDGYTFGSGTRLTVV.

The chain has TRBV4-1 and TRBJ1-5, with a weak D call TRBD1 (6 bases). The CDR3 contains 17 residues. Deletions cut 1 base from V and 4 bases from J, with 17 bases between. Germline V gene lookup returns CDR1 MGHRA and CDR2 YSYEKL. The CDR3 protein is CASSQVEWGTGNQPQHF. CDR3 nucleotide sequence: TGCGCCAGCAGCCAAGTGGAGTGGGGAACAGGGAATCAGCCCCAGCATTTT.

The V and J genes are TRBV9 and TRBJ1-3, with D possibly TRBD1 on 5 matching bases. The CDR3 has 16 residues. V was cut by 7 bases and J by 0 bases, with 17 bases left in between. Germline lookup yields CDR1 SGDLS and CDR2 YYNGEE. As DNA, the CDR3 is TGTGCCAGCCAGCAGGGTTGGGAAGGCTCTGGAAACACCATATATTTT. This codes for CASQQGWEGSGNTIYF. Drawing the rest from reference TRBV9 and TRBJ1-3, the complete variable domain is DSGVTQTPKHLITATGQRVTLRCSPRSGDLSVYWYQQSLDQGLQFLIQYYNGEERAKGNILERFSAQQFPDLHSELNLSSLELGDSALYFCASQQGWEGSGNTIYFGEGSWLTVV.

This clonotype appeared once. This rearrangement joins TRBV20-1 to TRBJ1-6; no reliable D call. The CDR3 sequence is 11 residues long. V was cut by 3 bases and J by 16 bases, with 13 bases left in between. Germline V gives CDR1 DFQATT, CDR2 SNEGSKA (reference sequence). The CDR3 protein is CSASTEMALHF. CDR3 in DNA: TGCAGTGCTAGTACGGAAATGGCTCTCCACTTT.

This rearrangement joins TRBV29-1 to TRBJ1-1, with TRBD1 matching over 7 bases. Germline V gene sequence: CDR1 SQVTM, CDR2 ANQGSEA. This CDR3 region has 16 residues. J gave up 6 bases and V 0 bases, and 13 bases lay outside the gene matches. DNA of the CDR3: TGCAGCGTTGAAGATTTCTTATCAGGGGGTCTAGCTGAAGCTTTCTTT. Translated, it gives CSVEDFLSGGLAEAFF.

V gene TRBV7-2 combines with J gene TRBJ1-4; D remains unclear. Germline CDR1 reads SGHTA; CDR2 reads FQGNSA. The CDR3 consists of 15 residues. V shed 6 bases and J shed 0 bases, with 11 bases lying between them. The chain's CDR3 is CASSFDGPTNEKLFF. CDR3 sequence (DNA): TGTGCCAGCAGTTTCGACGGGCCAACTAATGAAAAACTGTTTTTT.

This clonotype has a handful of counts. The V gene is TRBV20-1, the J gene TRBJ1-4; D is undetermined. The length of the CDR3 is 13 residues. Germline CDR1 DFQATT, CDR2 SNEGSKA (reference sequence). V lost 3 bases and J 10 bases, leaving 15 bases between the germline ends. DNA for the CDR3: TGCAGTGCTAGTGGCAGCGAGTGGGTAAAACTGTTTTTT. It translates to CSASGSEWVKLFF.

This chain uses TRBV2 with TRBJ2-5, with D tentatively TRBD2 (6 bases). The length of the CDR3 is 13 residues. CDR1 and CDR2 from the germline V gene are SNHLY and FYNNEI. V lost 8 bases to trimming and J lost 4 bases, with 14 bases between them. CDR3 bases: TGTGCCAGCGTTGATCGGCGGGGAGAGACCCAGTACTTC. Its translation: CASVDRRGETQYF.

This clonotype was detected ten times or more. The chain is built from TRBV2 and TRBJ1-6; D is possibly TRBD1 (5 bases). This CDR3 has 14 amino acids. Germline V lookup: CDR1 SNHLY, CDR2 FYNNEI. Trimming removed 1 base from V and 10 bases from J, with 11 bases in between. In DNA, the CDR3 is TGTGCCAGCAGTGAAGTAGGTGGGGGGTCACCCCTCCACTTT. This encodes CASSEVGGGSPLHF.

This clonotype came up a few times. CDR3 in DNA: TGTGCCACCAGTGGAACGACAGGGGATCAGCCCCAGCATTTT. It specifies CATSGTTGDQPQHF. The chain joins TRBV24-1 to TRBJ1-5, with 8 bases that match TRBD1. The CDR3 is made up of 14 amino acids. Germline V gives CDR1 KGHDR, CDR2 SFDVKD. Trimming at V came to 5 bases and at J to 5 bases, leaving 4 bases not matched to a gene.

This clonotype was detected a few times. This chain uses TRBV20-1 with TRBJ1-1, with D perhaps matching TRBD1 (6 bases). Germline assignment: CDR1 DFQATT and CDR2 SNEGSKA (reference sequence). CDR3 length equals 14 residues. V shed 5 bases and J shed 2 bases, with 15 bases lying between them. CDR3 sequence reads: CSAEGGGRNTEAFF. The CDR3 nucleotides are TGCAGTGCTGAGGGGGGGGGGCGAAACACTGAAGCTTTCTTT.